This TCR beta chain was captured by sequencing in a study of shared clonotypes between healthy human individuals. Study as a whole: Used for every donor were three CD4 naive, three CD4 memory, two CD8 naive and one CD8 memory plate.

Donors were Caucasian adults residing in Nashville, Tennessee, USA. Deletions cut 7 bases from V and 1 base from J, with 5 bases between. Germline loops: CDR1 ENHRY, CDR2 SYGVKD. CDR3 length: 11 amino acids. Generated by immunoSEQ multiplex PCR, the TCRdb table keeps only in-frame clones and is missing some. The data hold 2 million to 2.5 million clones, with 85% to 95% observed a single time. The specimen sequenced was naive CD4+ T cells sorted from blood. Subset: CD45RA+ positively selected. This rearrangement joins TRBV10-3 to TRBJ2-7; D is uncertain. The source of this sequence is a man younger than 35 in good health. For the CDR3, the DNA is TGTGCCATCAAAGGGTCCTACGAGCAGTACTTC. As protein: CAIKGSYEQYF.